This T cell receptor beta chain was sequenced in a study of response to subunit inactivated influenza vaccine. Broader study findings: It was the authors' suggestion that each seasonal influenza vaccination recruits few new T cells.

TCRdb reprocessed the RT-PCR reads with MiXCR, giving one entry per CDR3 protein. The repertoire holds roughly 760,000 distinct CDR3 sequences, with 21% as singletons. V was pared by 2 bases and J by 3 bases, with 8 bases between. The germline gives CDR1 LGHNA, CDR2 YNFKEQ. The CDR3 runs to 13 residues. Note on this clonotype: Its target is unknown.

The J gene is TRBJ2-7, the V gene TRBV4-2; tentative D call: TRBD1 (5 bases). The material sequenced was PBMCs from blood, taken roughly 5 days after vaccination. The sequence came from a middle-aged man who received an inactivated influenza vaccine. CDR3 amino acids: CASSQPQGYEQYF. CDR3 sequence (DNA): TGTGCCAGCAGCCAACCCCAGGGCTACGAGCAGTACTTC.